The rows below give T cell receptor beta chains drawn from one sample of a study of T-cell reconstitution after alpha-beta-depleted transplantation in children. MiXCR, applied by TCRdb to the PCR reads, yields one record per CDR3 protein. The table shows 780,000 or so distinct CDR3 sequences, with 15% to 20% occurring only once. This sample comprised PBMCs, mostly from graft donor cells, obtained 360 days after TCRalphabeta/CD19-depleted stem cell transplant. The receptors derive from a male patient between 5 and 17 years old who had a stem cell transplant for acute lymphoblastic leukemia, so the T cells may come from the graft donor. CDR3s include the opening cysteine and the closing phenylalanine or tryptophan. The D gene is left open where the match is weak. Clone size, where shown, is once, few, many, or a class for clones that have expanded.

TRBJ2-5 TRBV6-5 . . CASSRGKETQYF TGTGCCAGCAGTCGGGGGAAGGAGACCCAGTACTTC
TRBJ2-2 TRBV20-1 . TRBD1 CSARGTGGTGELFF TGCAGTGCTAGGGGGACAGGGGGCACCGGGGAGCTGTTTTTT
TRBJ2-1 TRBV13 . TRBD2 CASGIAGGAYNEQFF TGTGCCAGTGGGATAGCGGGAGGGGCCTACAATGAGCAGTTCTTC
TRBJ2-3 TRBV5-1 many . CASSSGSGVGDTQYF TGCGCCAGCAGCAGTGGCTCGGGGGTCGGGGATACGCAGTATTTT
TRBJ2-7 TRBV12-3/TRBV12-4 . . CASSLVTVDEQYF TGTGCCAGCAGTTTAGTTACCGTGGACGAGCAGTACTTC
TRBJ1-1 TRBV7-6 few . CASSLEYMNTEAFF TGTGCCAGCAGCTTAGAGTACATGAACACTGAAGCTTTCTTT
TRBJ1-3 TRBV12-3/TRBV12-4 . . CASTGQARNTIYF TGTGCCAGCACCGGGCAGGCTCGAAACACCATATATTTT
TRBJ2-7 TRBV5-6 . TRBD1 CASSSPGGINSYEQYF TGTGCCAGCAGCTCCCCAGGGGGCATCAACTCCTACGAGCAGTACTTC
TRBJ2-7 TRBV7-9 . TRBD1 CASSSLDRGSAYEQYF TGTGCCAGCAGCTCTCTTGACAGGGGTAGCGCCTACGAGCAGTACTTC
TRBJ1-1 TRBV20-1 many . CSAKEDPAREAFF TGCAGTGCTAAAGAGGACCCGGCCAGGGAAGCTTTCTTT
TRBJ2-7 TRBV5-1 . . CASSSKRGETSYEQYF TGCGCCAGCAGCAGTAAACGCGGGGAAACCTCCTACGAGCAGTACTTC
TRBJ2-3 TRBV7-9 few . CASSAPLRSLRDTQYF TGTGCCAGCAGCGCCCCACTAAGATCCCTCAGAGATACGCAGTATTTT
TRBJ1-1 TRBV15 few . CATSRDYRVLNTEAFF TGTGCCACCAGCAGAGACTACAGGGTATTGAACACTGAAGCTTTCTTT
TRBJ2-5 TRBV29-1 many . CSVVASVGETQYF TGCAGCGTTGTGGCTTCGGTGGGGGAGACCCAGTACTTC
TRBJ2-1 TRBV6-5 . . CASSYGGQYNEQFF TGTGCCAGCAGTTACGGCGGGCAGTACAATGAGCAGTTCTTC
TRBJ2-3 TRBV3-1 few . CASSHGGISTDTQYF TGTGCCAGCAGCCACGGCGGGATTAGCACAGATACGCAGTATTTT
TRBJ2-7 TRBV24-1 . TRBD1 CATAGTGDEQYF TGTGCCACAGCCGGGACAGGGGACGAGCAGTACTTC
TRBJ2-5 TRBV9 few TRBD2 CASSVVAGEKETQYF TGTGCCAGCAGCGTAGTAGCGGGAGAGAAGGAGACCCAGTACTTC
TRBJ2-1 TRBV24-1 few TRBD1 CATSRNRGHGWDEQFF TGTGCCACCAGTCGAAACAGGGGCCACGGGTGGGATGAGCAGTTCTTC
TRBJ2-1 TRBV25-1 many TRBD1 CASSDLGQGSGKGQFF TGTGCCAGCAGTGACTTAGGACAGGGGAGCGGGAAGGGGCAGTTCTTC
TRBJ2-7 TRBV15 . . CATSTLAGWSYEQYF TGTGCCACCAGCACCCTAGCAGGGTGGTCCTACGAGCAGTACTTC
TRBJ2-7 TRBV5-1 . . CASSLRQTSYEQYF TGCGCCAGCAGCTTGAGACAGACTTCCTACGAGCAGTACTTC
TRBJ1-1 TRBV5-1 many . CASSSWDAFVGTEAFF TGCGCCAGCAGCTCATGGGACGCCTTCGTGGGTACTGAAGCTTTCTTT
TRBJ2-7 TRBV12-5 few . CASGLVLGQPSYEQYF TGTGCTAGTGGTTTGGTACTCGGGCAGCCCTCCTACGAGCAGTACTTC
TRBJ2-7 TRBV13 . TRBD2 CASSASGIGYEQYF TGTGCCAGCAGCGCAAGCGGGATCGGATACGAGCAGTACTTC
TRBJ1-2 TRBV9 . . CASSTGYHGYTF TGTGCCAGCAGCACAGGGTATCATGGCTACACCTTC
TRBJ2-3 TRBV15 few TRBD2 CATSSRDYLTDTQYF TGTGCCACCAGCAGCCGGGACTACCTCACAGATACGCAGTATTTT
TRBJ2-5 TRBV7-2 . . CASSLIRGRRQETQYF TGTGCCAGCAGCTTAATCCGGGGGCGCCGCCAAGAGACCCAGTACTTC
TRBJ1-2 TRBV12-3/TRBV12-4 . . CASSDSYGYTF TGTGCCAGCAGTGACAGCTATGGCTACACCTTC
TRBJ2-4 TRBV12-3/TRBV12-4 . . CASSFGGYSKNIQYF TGTGCCAGCAGTTTCGGGGGTTATTCCAAAAACATTCAGTACTTC